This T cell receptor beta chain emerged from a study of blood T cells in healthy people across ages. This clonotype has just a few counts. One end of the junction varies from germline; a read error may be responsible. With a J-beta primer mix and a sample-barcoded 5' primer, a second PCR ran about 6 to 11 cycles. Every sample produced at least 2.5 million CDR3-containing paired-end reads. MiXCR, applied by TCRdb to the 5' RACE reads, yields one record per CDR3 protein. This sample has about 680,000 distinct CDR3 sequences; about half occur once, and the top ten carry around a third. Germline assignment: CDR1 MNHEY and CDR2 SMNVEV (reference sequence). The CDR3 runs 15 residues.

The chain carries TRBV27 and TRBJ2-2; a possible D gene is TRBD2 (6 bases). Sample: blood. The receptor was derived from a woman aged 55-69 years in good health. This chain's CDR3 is CASSPGTVNTGELFF. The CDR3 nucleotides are TGTGCTAGCAGTCCAGGGACTGTGAACACCGGGGAGCTGTTTTTT.